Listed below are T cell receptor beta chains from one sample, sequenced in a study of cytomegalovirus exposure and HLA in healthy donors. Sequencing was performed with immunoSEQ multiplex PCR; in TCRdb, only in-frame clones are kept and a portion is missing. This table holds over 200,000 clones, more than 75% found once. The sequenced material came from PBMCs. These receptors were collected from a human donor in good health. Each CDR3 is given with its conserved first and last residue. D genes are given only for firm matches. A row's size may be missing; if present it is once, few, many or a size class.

cdr3_nt: TGTGCCAGCAGCTCAGGGTCTGGAAACACCATATATTTT
cdr3_aa: CASSSGSGNTIYF
v_call: TRBV7-9
j_call: TRBJ1-3
clone_size: -
d_call: -

cdr3_nt: TGTGCCAGCAGCTTAAACGGCCCGGGGACCCAGTACTTC
cdr3_aa: CASSLNGPGTQYF
v_call: TRBV7-9
j_call: TRBJ2-5
clone_size: few
d_call: -

cdr3_nt: TGTGCCACCACTTTGGGACAGGGGGCAGGGGGCTACACCTTC
cdr3_aa: CATTLGQGAGGYTF
v_call: TRBV10-3
j_call: TRBJ1-2
clone_size: -
d_call: TRBD1

cdr3_nt: TGCGCCAGCAGCCATGCCGGGAGTTCCTACGAGCAGTACTTC
cdr3_aa: CASSHAGSSYEQYF
v_call: TRBV4-3
j_call: TRBJ2-7
clone_size: -
d_call: -

cdr3_nt: TGTGCCAGCAGCGAGAGCGGGAGGGCAGGCAATGAGCAGTTCTTC
cdr3_aa: CASSESGRAGNEQFF
v_call: TRBV21-1
j_call: TRBJ2-1
clone_size: -
d_call: -

cdr3_nt: TGTGCCAGCAGCTTAGCGGGGGCTAGCGGGAGGAAAAACATTCAGTACTTC
cdr3_aa: CASSLAGASGRKNIQYF
v_call: TRBV7-9
j_call: TRBJ2-4
clone_size: -
d_call: TRBD2

cdr3_nt: TGTGCCAGCAGCCATAGCGGGAGGGCTCTGGGGTATGAGCAGTTCTTC
cdr3_aa: CASSHSGRALGYEQFF
v_call: TRBV7-9
j_call: TRBJ2-1
clone_size: -
d_call: TRBD2

cdr3_nt: TGTGCCAGCAGCGCGACTAGTGCCCTCTATGGCTACACCTTC
cdr3_aa: CASSATSALYGYTF
v_call: TRBV7-9
j_call: TRBJ1-2
clone_size: -
d_call: -

cdr3_nt: TGTGCCAGCAGCTTAGCGCGAGTCACAGATACGCAGTATTTT
cdr3_aa: CASSLARVTDTQYF
v_call: TRBV7-8
j_call: TRBJ2-3
clone_size: -
d_call: -

cdr3_nt: TGTGCCAGCTCACCCGGGACTGCGGAAGGGCATTTCGAAAAACTGTTTTTT
cdr3_aa: CASSPGTAEGHFEKLFF
v_call: TRBV18
j_call: TRBJ1-4
clone_size: -
d_call: -

cdr3_nt: TGTGCCAGCAGGGAGAGAGGGGGAACTGAAGCTTTCTTT
cdr3_aa: CASRERGGTEAFF
v_call: TRBV2
j_call: TRBJ1-1
clone_size: -
d_call: -

cdr3_nt: TGTGCCAGCAGCCGGACCTCCGGGACTAGCGGTCTCCAAGAGACCCAGTACTTC
cdr3_aa: CASSRTSGTSGLQETQYF
v_call: TRBV13
j_call: TRBJ2-5
clone_size: -
d_call: TRBD2

cdr3_nt: TGTGCCAGCAGTTCTCGAGCGGGGTCCTACGAGCAGTACTTC
cdr3_aa: CASSSRAGSYEQYF
v_call: TRBV6-6
j_call: TRBJ2-7
clone_size: -
d_call: TRBD2

cdr3_nt: TGTGCCAGCAGCAGCTCTCCGCAGGGCCCCGGGGAGCTGTTTTTT
cdr3_aa: CASSSSPQGPGELFF
v_call: TRBV6-1
j_call: TRBJ2-2
clone_size: -
d_call: -

cdr3_nt: TGTGCCAGCAGTTTAAGGGAGGGGACTGAAGCTTTCTTT
cdr3_aa: CASSLREGTEAFF
v_call: TRBV27
j_call: TRBJ1-1
clone_size: -
d_call: -

cdr3_nt: TGTGCCAGTAACAGGGGAACTAGCAATCAGCCCCAGCATTTT
cdr3_aa: CASNRGTSNQPQHF
v_call: TRBV19
j_call: TRBJ1-5
clone_size: -
d_call: TRBD1

cdr3_nt: TGTGCCAGCACCCAAAGGGGACACGGCAATCAGCCCCAGCATTTT
cdr3_aa: CASTQRGHGNQPQHF
v_call: TRBV2
j_call: TRBJ1-5
clone_size: -
d_call: -

cdr3_nt: TGCGCCAGCGGGGTTGGGACAGGGGGTCGGTCAGATACGCAGTATTTT
cdr3_aa: CASGVGTGGRSDTQYF
v_call: TRBV10-1
j_call: TRBJ2-3
clone_size: -
d_call: TRBD1

cdr3_nt: TGTGCCAGCAGCAAGGGACAGGACCGAGGCTACACCTTC
cdr3_aa: CASSKGQDRGYTF
v_call: TRBV6-6
j_call: TRBJ1-2
clone_size: -
d_call: TRBD1

cdr3_nt: TGTGCCAGCAGCCAGGTAATCACAGGGTTGGTTGAAGCTTTCTTT
cdr3_aa: CASSQVITGLVEAFF
v_call: TRBV4-2
j_call: TRBJ1-1
clone_size: once
d_call: -

cdr3_nt: TGTGCCAGCAGCTTCCGGGAGGGAGAGACCCAGTACTTC
cdr3_aa: CASSFREGETQYF
v_call: TRBV11-3
j_call: TRBJ2-5
clone_size: -
d_call: TRBD2

cdr3_nt: TGCAGCGTTGCCAGGCGCGGGGCATACAATGAGCAGTTCTTC
cdr3_aa: CSVARRGAYNEQFF
v_call: TRBV29-1
j_call: TRBJ2-1
clone_size: -
d_call: -

cdr3_nt: TGTGCCAGCAGTGTGGGACAGTCGACTAATGAAAAACTGTTTTTT
cdr3_aa: CASSVGQSTNEKLFF
v_call: TRBV28
j_call: TRBJ1-4
clone_size: -
d_call: TRBD1

cdr3_nt: TGTGCCAGTAGGGTCACTAGCGGGGCCTACAATGAGCAGTTCTTC
cdr3_aa: CASRVTSGAYNEQFF
v_call: TRBV19
j_call: TRBJ2-1
clone_size: -
d_call: TRBD2

cdr3_nt: TGTGCCAGTAGTATCCCAGGACTAGCGGGAACAGATACGCAGTATTTT
cdr3_aa: CASSIPGLAGTDTQYF
v_call: TRBV19
j_call: TRBJ2-3
clone_size: -
d_call: TRBD2

cdr3_nt: TGTGCCAGCAGCTTACAGGGAAACACCGGGGAGCTGTTTTTT
cdr3_aa: CASSLQGNTGELFF
v_call: TRBV9
j_call: TRBJ2-2
clone_size: -
d_call: -

cdr3_nt: TGTGCCAGCAGCTTAGGAGGGACCGGGGAGCTGTTTTTT
cdr3_aa: CASSLGGTGELFF
v_call: TRBV7-9
j_call: TRBJ2-2
clone_size: -
d_call: -

cdr3_nt: TGTGCGTCAGCCAGGGCGGCCTCAAACACCGGGGAGCTGTTTTTT
cdr3_aa: CASARAASNTGELFF
v_call: TRBV5-4
j_call: TRBJ2-2
clone_size: -
d_call: -